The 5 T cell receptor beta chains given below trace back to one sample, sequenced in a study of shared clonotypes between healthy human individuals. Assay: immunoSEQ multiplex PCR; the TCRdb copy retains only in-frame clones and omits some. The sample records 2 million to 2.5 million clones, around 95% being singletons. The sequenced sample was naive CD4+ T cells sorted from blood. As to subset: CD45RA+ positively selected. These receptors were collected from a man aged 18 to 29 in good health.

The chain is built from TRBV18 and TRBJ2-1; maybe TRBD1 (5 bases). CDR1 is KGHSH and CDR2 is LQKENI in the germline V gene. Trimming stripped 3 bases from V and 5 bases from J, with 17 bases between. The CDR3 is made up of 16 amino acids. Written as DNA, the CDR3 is TGTGCCAGCTCACCTAATCGGCAGGGCGTGAACAATGAGCAGTTCTTC. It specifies CASSPNRQGVNNEQFF. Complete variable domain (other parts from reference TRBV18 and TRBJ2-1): NAGVMQNPRHLVRRRGQEARLRCSPMKGHSHVYWYRQLPEEGLKFMVYLQKENIIDESGMPKERFSAEFPKEGPSILRIQQVVRGDSAAYFCASSPNRQGVNNEQFFGPGTRLTVL.

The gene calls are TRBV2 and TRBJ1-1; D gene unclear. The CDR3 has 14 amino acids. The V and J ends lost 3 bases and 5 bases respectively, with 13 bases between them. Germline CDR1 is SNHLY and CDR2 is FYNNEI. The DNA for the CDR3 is TGTGCCAGCAGTGAGACCTCCTCGAGGACTGAAGCTTTCTTT. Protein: CASSETSSRTEAFF.

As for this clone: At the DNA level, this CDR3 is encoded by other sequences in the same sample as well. This chain's CDR3 is CASSGERETQYF. The CDR3 DNA reads TGTGCCAGCAGTGGGGAGAGGGAGACCCAGTACTTC. This sequence joins TRBV28 and TRBJ2-5; a weak D match, TRBD2 (5 bases). Per the germline V gene, CDR1 is MDHEN and CDR2 is SYDVKM. V gave up 5 bases and J gave up 5 bases, with 9 bases separating them. The CDR3 extends over 12 amino acids.

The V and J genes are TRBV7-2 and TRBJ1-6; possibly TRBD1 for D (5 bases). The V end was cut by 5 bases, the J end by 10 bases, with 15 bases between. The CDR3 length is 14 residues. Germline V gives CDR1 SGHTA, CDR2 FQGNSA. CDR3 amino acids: CASSERGRVSPLHF. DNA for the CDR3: TGTGCCAGCAGCGAAAGGGGTCGGGTATCACCCCTCCACTTT. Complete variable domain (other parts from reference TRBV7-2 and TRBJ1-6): GAGVSQSPSNKVTEKGKDVELRCDPISGHTALYWYRQSLGQGLEFLIYFQGNSAPDKSGLPSDRFSAERTGGSVSTLTIQRTQQEDSAVYLCASSERGRVSPLHFGNGTRLTVT.

The DNA of the CDR3 is TGTGCCTGGCAGGGACAGGTAAATCAGCCCCAGCATTTT. It translates to CAWQGQVNQPQHF. The chain combines TRBV30 with TRBJ1-5; 8 nucleotides line up with TRBD1. CDR3 length equals 13 residues. CDR1 and CDR2 (germline): GTSNPN, SVGIG (reference sequence). V lost 5 bases and J lost 4; bases outside the gene matches: 4.